This T cell receptor beta chain was profiled in a study of blood T cell repertoires in COVID-19. The method was immunoSEQ multiplex PCR; TCRdb's version includes in-frame clones alone and lacks a portion of them. The data contain 25,000 to 35,000 clones, 88% of them seen just once; the ten biggest clones take up 7% to 9%. The germline gives CDR1 GTSNPN, CDR2 SVGIG (reference sequence). CDR3 length equals 13 residues. The J segment lost 2 bases and the V segment lost 5 bases, leaving 0 bases of the junction unmatched. The source is a man aged 55 to 70 with COVID-19, enrolled during active disease. Material for sequencing was peripheral blood. The genes are TRBV30 and TRBJ1-4; 9 bases agree with TRBD1. The CDR3 bases are TGTGCCTGGGGACAGGGGACTAATGAAAAACTGTTTTTT. Encoded protein: CAWGQGTNEKLFF.